The 2 T cell receptor beta chains listed next were all sequenced from one sample in a study of shared clonotypes between healthy human individuals. This table comes from immunoSEQ multiplex PCR, and its TCRdb copy is limited to in-frame clones, with some not included. The data contain approximately 2.5 million clones, approximately 90% of them seen just once; the ten biggest clones take up under 0.15%. The sequenced sample consisted of naive CD4+ T cells sorted from blood. Subset reported: CD45RA+ positively selected. All receptors come from a man aged 18 to 30 in good health.

The chain combines TRBV5-1 with TRBJ1-6; D may be TRBD1 (6 bases). Per the germline V gene, CDR1 is SGHRS and CDR2 is YFSETQ. With 4 bases removed from V and 3 bases from J, the gap between germline ends came to 11 bases. The CDR3 consists of 15 residues. CDR3 DNA sequence: TGCGCCAGCAGCGCTGGACAGAACTATAATTCACCCCTCCACTTT. Amino acids: CASSAGQNYNSPLHF.

The chain links TRBV10-3 to TRBJ2-2; the match to TRBD2 covers 9 bases. J lost 6 bases, V lost 11 bases, and 4 bases had no gene match. Germline values: CDR1 ENHRY, CDR2 SYGVKD. This CDR3 has 12 amino acids. In DNA form, the CDR3 reads TGTGCCGCCCGGACTAGCGCCGGGGAGCTGTTTTTT. The encoded protein is CAARTSAGELFF.